What follows are 26 T cell receptor beta chains derived from one specimen sequenced in a study of vaccination effects on CD4 cells after COVID-19. No antigen is known for these receptors. The data were produced by immunoSEQ multiplex PCR, yet TCRdb's version contains in-frame clones alone and is incomplete. The table lists about 41,000 clones, 70% to 85% of them singletons. Antigen-specific CD4+ T cells expanded by the ViraFEST assay with viral peptide pools were then sequenced. Isolation of CD4+ T cells took place after 10 days of culture. All vaccine recipients tested negative for nucleocapsid antibodies and had never contracted SARS-CoV-2 infection. The material was CD4+ T cells from PBMCs cultured with HCoV-NL63 spike peptides, obtained before COVID-19 vaccination. The receptors shown here come from a human donor who received a COVID-19 vaccine.

The chain has TRBV5-6 and TRBJ1-4; D remains unclear. The CDR3 runs to 15 residues. V was pared by 2 bases and J by 0 bases, with 8 bases between. The V gene's germline CDR1 is SGHDT and CDR2 YYEEEE. In DNA, the CDR3 is TGTGCCAGCAGCTTTGTAGGATCAACTAATGAAAAACTGTTTTTT. This sequence encodes CASSFVGSTNEKLFF.

This clone was counted only a few times. The genes are TRBV19 and TRBJ1-2; D call uncertain. Trimming stripped 5 bases from V and 2 bases from J, with 6 bases between. This CDR3 has 12 amino acids. Germline V CDR1 and CDR2: LNHDA, SQIVND (reference sequence). The CDR3 loop reads CASSYMNYGYTF. The CDR3, as DNA: TGTGCCAGTAGTTACATGAACTATGGCTACACCTTC.

The chain couples TRBV5-1 to TRBJ1-1, with 8 nucleotides matching TRBD1. V lost 4 bases to trimming and J lost 5 bases; unmatched junction nucleotides: 7. CDR3 length: 14 residues. Per germline, CDR1 SGHRS and CDR2 YFSETQ. CDR3 nucleotides: TGCGCCAGCAGCCAAGGACAGGGAAGAACTGAAGCTTTCTTT. It codes for CASSQGQGRTEAFF. The variable domain in full, completed from reference TRBV5-1 and TRBJ1-1, reads KAGVTQTPRYLIKTRGQQVTLSCSPISGHRSVSWYQQTPGQGLQFLFEYFSETQRNKGNFPGRFSGRQFSNSRSEMNVSTLELGDSALYLCASSQGQGRTEAFFGQGTRLTVV.

The chain combines TRBV7-2 with TRBJ1-2; no clear D gene. The germline gives CDR1 SGHTA, CDR2 FQGNSA. Trimming pared 1 base from V and 8 bases from J, leaving 17 bases between. The CDR3 covers 15 residues. CDR3 protein: CASSLGVGLGYGYTF. In DNA form, the CDR3 reads TGTGCCAGCAGCTTAGGCGTGGGTCTAGGGTACGGCTACACCTTC. The full variable domain, with the rest looked up from reference TRBV7-2 and TRBJ1-2, is GAGVSQSPSNKVTEKGKDVELRCDPISGHTALYWYRQSLGQGLEFLIYFQGNSAPDKSGLPSDRFSAERTGGSVSTLTIQRTQQEDSAVYLCASSLGVGLGYGYTFGSGTRLTVV.

The chain links TRBV19 to TRBJ2-2; TRBD1 aligns across 9 bases. Trimming took 6 bases from V and 6 from J; bases not matched to a gene: 11. CDR3 length: 16 residues. The germline V gene has CDR1 LNHDA and CDR2 SQIVND (reference sequence). In nucleotides, the CDR3 is TGTGCCAGTAGCTCAGGGGGGACAGGGTCCCCCGGGGAGCTGTTTTTT. It is translated as CASSSGGTGSPGELFF.

This chain joins TRBV3-1 (or the pseudogene TRBV3-2) and TRBJ2-2; tentative D call: TRBD2 (6 bases). The germline V gene encodes CDR1 LGHDT and CDR2 YNNKEL (reference sequence). V dropped 4 bases and J dropped 7 bases, with 16 bases sitting between them. The CDR3 spans 15 residues. The CDR3 coding sequence is TGTGCCAGCAGCCTACGGTCCGGGGGTCACGGGGAGCTGTTTTTT. Amino acid sequence: CASSLRSGGHGELFF.

The genes are TRBV4-1 and TRBJ2-5, with 11 positions matching TRBD1. This CDR3 comprises 14 residues. Germline V gives CDR1 MGHRA, CDR2 YSYEKL. V shed 4 bases, J shed 4 bases, and the junction held 2 bases outside the gene matches. Written as DNA, the CDR3 is TGCGCCAGCAGCCGGACAGGGGGCGGAGAGACCCAGTACTTC. It yields the protein CASSRTGGGETQYF.

This chain joins TRBV9 and TRBJ2-2, with D hard to call. CDR3 size: 17 residues. Trimming took off 3 bases at V and 6 bases at J, with 21 bases between the two ends. Germline V CDR1 and CDR2: SGDLS, YYNGEE. CDR3 sequence reads: CASSATFGNSFAGELFF. Here the CDR3 DNA reads TGTGCCAGCAGCGCCACCTTTGGGAATAGCTTCGCCGGGGAGCTGTTTTTT.

The chain couples TRBV4-3 to TRBJ2-1, with a possible D match to TRBD1 (7 bases). Looked up from germline, CDR1 is LGHNA and CDR2 is YSLEER. V was pared by 0 bases and J by 4 bases, with 13 bases between. The CDR3 runs to 16 residues. The chain's CDR3 is CASSQEMTGRYNEQFF. For the CDR3, the DNA is TGCGCCAGCAGCCAAGAGATGACAGGGAGGTACAATGAGCAGTTCTTC.

This chain connects TRBV3-1 (or the pseudogene TRBV3-2) to TRBJ2-1, with a weak D call TRBD1 (6 bases). V was cut by 6 bases and J by 0 bases, with 12 bases left in between. The V gene's germline CDR1 is LGHDT and CDR2 YNNKEL (reference sequence). The CDR3 has 15 amino acids. DNA of the CDR3: TGTGCCAGCAGACTACAGGGAAGCTCCTACAATGAGCAGTTCTTC. It translates to CASRLQGSSYNEQFF.

A single count supports this clone. The chain couples TRBV18 to TRBJ2-5; possibly TRBD1 for D (6 bases). The ends were cut back, 3 bases at V and 0 bases at J, with 11 bases in the middle. Germline CDR1 is KGHSH and CDR2 is LQKENI. The CDR3 is 15 residues long. The CDR3 sequence is CASSPGHPYQETQYF. Here the CDR3 DNA reads TGTGCCAGCTCACCGGGACACCCGTACCAAGAGACCCAGTACTTC.

The chain links TRBV6-4 to TRBJ2-2; 9 nucleotides align to TRBD1. The CDR3 sequence is 14 residues long. V was pared by 7 bases and J by 5 bases, with 5 bases of the junction left unmatched. Germline V gene sequence: CDR1 MRHNA, CDR2 SNTAGT. CDR3 in amino acids: CASKGQGTTGELFF. The CDR3 DNA follows: TGTGCCAGCAAGGGACAGGGCACTACCGGGGAGCTGTTTTTT.

The rearrangement uses TRBV29-1 and TRBJ2-2; perhaps TRBD1 as D (6 bases). Trimming stripped 6 bases from V and 4 bases from J, with 12 bases between. Per germline, CDR1 SQVTM and CDR2 ANQGSEA. CDR3 length: 13 residues. Written as DNA, the CDR3 is TGCAGCGTCACAGGGTTGAGCACCGGGGAGCTGTTTTTT. Translating it yields CSVTGLSTGELFF.

DNA for the CDR3: TGTGCCAGCAGCTTGAACAGGGACACTGAAGCTTTCTTT. Translated, it gives CASSLNRDTEAFF. The chain has TRBV11-2 and TRBJ1-1; possibly TRBD1 for D (6 bases). Germline CDR1 is SGHAT and CDR2 is FQNNGV. The V end was cut by 3 bases, the J end by 3 bases, with 8 bases between. The CDR3 is 13 residues long.

The rearrangement joins TRBV3-1 (or the pseudogene TRBV3-2) to TRBJ1-4; D ambiguous. The CDR3 is made up of 13 amino acids. Germline V gives CDR1 LGHDT, CDR2 YNNKEL (reference sequence). The V end lost 5 bases, the J end lost 3 bases, and 7 bases lay between the germline ends. CDR3 sequence: CASSVRANEKLFF. CDR3 DNA: TGTGCCAGCAGCGTCCGAGCTAATGAAAAACTGTTTTTT.

The rearrangement joins TRBV20-1 to TRBJ1-5; D is undetermined. V lost 3 bases to trimming and J lost 1 base, with 10 bases between them. Germline lookup yields CDR1 DFQATT and CDR2 SNEGSKA (reference sequence). The CDR3 contains 14 residues. The CDR3 DNA sequence: TGCAGTGCTAGTACTGGGCTCAGCAATCAGCCCCAGCATTTT. Its translation is CSASTGLSNQPQHF.

This rearrangement joins TRBV24-1 to TRBJ2-4; 10 bases are a match to TRBD1. The CDR3 loop spans 15 amino acids. V gave up 5 bases and J gave up 6 bases; unmatched junction bases: 6. Germline CDR1 KGHDR, CDR2 SFDVKD. For the CDR3, the DNA is TGTGCCACCAGTGCTACCGGGACAGGGGCAAACATTCAGTACTTC. This translates into CATSATGTGANIQYF.

V is TRBV27 and J is TRBJ1-5; perhaps TRBD1 as D (5 bases). CDR1 MNHEY and CDR2 SMNVEV come from the germline V gene (reference sequence). V gave up 6 bases and J gave up 5 bases, with 17 bases separating them. The CDR3 totals 15 residues. CDR3 amino acids: CASRPGGTSHQPQHF. Written as DNA, the CDR3 is TGTGCCAGCAGGCCGGGGGGAACTTCCCATCAGCCCCAGCATTTT.

The V gene is TRBV19, the J gene TRBJ2-1; D gene ambiguous. This CDR3 contains 14 residues. The germline CDR1 and CDR2 sequences are LNHDA and SQIVND (reference sequence). Trimming cost V 6 bases and J 2 bases, with 11 bases left between them. This chain's CDR3 is CASSLYTTYNEQFF. The CDR3 DNA sequence: TGTGCCAGTAGCTTATACACAACCTACAATGAGCAGTTCTTC. Full variable domain (outside the CDR3, taken from reference TRBV19 and TRBJ2-1): DGGITQSPKYLFRKEGQNVTLSCEQNLNHDAMYWYRQDPGQGLRLIYYSQIVNDFQKGDIAEGYSVSREKKESFPLTVTSAQKNPTAFYLCASSLYTTYNEQFFGPGTRLTVL.

The rearrangement links TRBV18 to TRBJ1-2; no clear D. The length of the CDR3 is 12 residues. V lost 3 bases and J 4 bases, leaving 6 bases between the germline ends. Germline lookup yields CDR1 KGHSH and CDR2 LQKENI. For the CDR3, the DNA is TGTGCCAGCTCACCGGGCAGCTATGGCTACACCTTC. It translates to CASSPGSYGYTF.

The V call is TRBV30, the J call TRBJ2-6; D unclear. V was shortened by 0 bases and J by 2 bases, with 5 bases between the two germline ends. The CDR3 is made up of 14 amino acids. CDR1 GTSNPN and CDR2 SVGIG come from the germline V gene (reference sequence). This chain's CDR3 is CAWSVSPGANVLTF. CDR3 DNA: TGTGCCTGGAGTGTCAGCCCTGGGGCCAACGTCCTGACTTTC.

V usage is TRBV7-9 and J usage is TRBJ1-3, with D unclear. The V gene lost 2 bases and the J gene lost 3 bases, with 5 bases spanning the gap. From germline, CDR1 is SEHNR and CDR2 FQNEAQ (reference sequence). CDR3 length: 13 amino acids. The CDR3 nucleotides read TGTGCCAGCAGCTTAACTAGTGGAAACACCATATATTTT. It codes for CASSLTSGNTIYF.

This chain joins TRBV7-6 and TRBJ2-3; D may be TRBD1 or TRBD2 (6 bases each). This CDR3 has 15 amino acids. Germline CDR1 is SGHVS and CDR2 is FNYEAQ. The germline V and J ends were trimmed by 0 bases and 1 base, with 8 bases remaining between them. The CDR3: CASSLARGRTDTQYF. In DNA, the CDR3 is TGTGCCAGCAGCTTAGCACGGGGGCGCACAGATACGCAGTATTTT.

The CDR3 loop reads CASSSAGLQFGGYTF. DNA for the CDR3: TGTGCCAGTAGTTCGGCGGGACTCCAATTCGGGGGCTACACCTTC. V is TRBV19 and J is TRBJ1-2; D perhaps matches TRBD1 (5 bases). From germline, CDR1 is LNHDA and CDR2 SQIVND (reference sequence). V was clipped by 5 bases and J by 8 bases, with 21 bases between them. The CDR3 consists of 15 residues.

The gene calls are TRBV2 and TRBJ2-5; 8 bases match TRBD1. This CDR3 is built from 16 residues. V lost 4 bases to trimming and J lost 7 bases; unmatched junction nucleotides: 14. Germline CDR1 is SNHLY and CDR2 is FYNNEI. The CDR3, as DNA: TGTGCCAGCAGTGTATCGGGGGACAGGTTACTAGGGACCCAGTACTTC. It specifies CASSVSGDRLLGTQYF.

This chain links TRBV18 with TRBJ2-3, with a tentative D call TRBD2 (6 bases). With 3 bases removed from V and 1 base from J, the gap between germline ends came to 11 bases. Germline V gene sequence: CDR1 KGHSH, CDR2 LQKENI. This CDR3 contains 15 residues. The DNA for the CDR3 is TGTGCCAGCTCACCGCCCGCGGGACGCACAGATACGCAGTATTTT. Amino acid sequence: CASSPPAGRTDTQYF.